This TCR beta chain was sequenced for a study of blood T cell repertoires in COVID-19. On the study more broadly: The cDNA or gDNA used as material had been derived from T cells, B-cell-depleted T cells, or PBMCs.

The protocol was immunoSEQ multiplex PCR, while the TCRdb copy is restricted to in-frame clones and leaves out a portion. Of about 150,000 clones in the sample, approximately 83% were seen once. V was pared by 3 bases and J by 8 bases, with 13 bases between. Germline values: CDR1 MNHNS, CDR2 SASEGT. This CDR3 region has 13 residues. The rearrangement uses TRBV6-1 and TRBJ1-2; D perhaps matches TRBD1 (6 bases). Sequencing was carried out using peripheral blood. This clonotype originated in an older man who had recovered from COVID-19. The CDR3 nucleotides are TGTGCCAGCAGTGACGAGACAGGAAGGGGCTACACCTTC. Protein sequence: CASSDETGRGYTF.